This TCR beta chain was captured in a study of blood T cell repertoires in COVID-19. Looking at the study overall: Samples taken during acute and convalescent COVID-19 were collected in the United States, Italy and Spain. T cells, B-cell-depleted T cells, or PBMCs supplied cDNA or gDNA.

Looked up from germline, CDR1 is LNHDA and CDR2 is SQIVND (reference sequence). V dropped 3 bases and J dropped 3; count of bases not matched to a gene: 6. The CDR3 runs to 17 residues. In the study's own analysis: Estimation of nucleated cell counts was performed using reference gene primer amplification. Profiling relied on immunoSEQ multiplex PCR, and the TCRdb table lists in-frame clones only, not all of them. V, J and clone size were drawn from that table, and D and trimming were deduced from the DNA. Found here are fewer than 350,000 clones, around nine tenths of them singletons; the top ten hold approximately 9%.

This receptor was obtained from a man aged 40-49 years with active or convalescent COVID-19. The J gene is TRBJ2-3, the V gene TRBV19; 13 positions agree with TRBD2. The sample was peripheral blood. This CDR3 is CASSIRRLAGGTDTQYF. DNA of the CDR3: TGTGCCAGTAGTATCCGCAGACTAGCGGGAGGAACAGATACGCAGTATTTT.